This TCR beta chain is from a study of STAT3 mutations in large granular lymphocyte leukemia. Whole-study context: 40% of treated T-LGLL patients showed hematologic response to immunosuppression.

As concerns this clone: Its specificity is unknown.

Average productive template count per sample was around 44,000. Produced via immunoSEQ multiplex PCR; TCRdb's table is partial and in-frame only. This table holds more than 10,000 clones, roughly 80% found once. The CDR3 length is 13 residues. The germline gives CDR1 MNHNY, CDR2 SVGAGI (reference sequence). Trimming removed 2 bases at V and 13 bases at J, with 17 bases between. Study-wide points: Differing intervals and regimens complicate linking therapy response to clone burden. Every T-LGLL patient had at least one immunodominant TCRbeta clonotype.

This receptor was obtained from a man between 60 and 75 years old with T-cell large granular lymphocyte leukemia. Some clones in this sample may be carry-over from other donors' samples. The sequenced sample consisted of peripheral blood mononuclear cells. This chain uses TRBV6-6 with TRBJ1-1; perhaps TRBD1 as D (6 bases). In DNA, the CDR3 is TGTGCCAGCAGTTACGGAGAGACAGGTTATGTTTTCTTT. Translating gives CASSYGETGYVFF.